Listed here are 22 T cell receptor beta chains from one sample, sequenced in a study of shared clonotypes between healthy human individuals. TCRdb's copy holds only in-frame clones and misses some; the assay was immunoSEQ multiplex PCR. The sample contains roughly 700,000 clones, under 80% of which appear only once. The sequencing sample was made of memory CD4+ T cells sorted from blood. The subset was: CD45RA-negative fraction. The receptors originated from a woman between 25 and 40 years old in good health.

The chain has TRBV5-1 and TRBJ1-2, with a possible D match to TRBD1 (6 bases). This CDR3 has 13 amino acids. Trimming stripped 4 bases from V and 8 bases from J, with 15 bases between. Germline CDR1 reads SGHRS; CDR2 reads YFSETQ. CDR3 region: CASSLPGEEGYTF. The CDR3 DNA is TGCGCCAGCAGCCTACCAGGGGAGGAGGGCTACACCTTC.

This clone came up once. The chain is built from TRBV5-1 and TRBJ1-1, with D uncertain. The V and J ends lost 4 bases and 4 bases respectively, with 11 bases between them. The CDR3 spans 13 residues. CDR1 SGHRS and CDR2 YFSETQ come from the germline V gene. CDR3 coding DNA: TGCGCCAGCAGCCAGTCGAGGACCACTGAAGCTTTCTTT. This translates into CASSQSRTTEAFF.

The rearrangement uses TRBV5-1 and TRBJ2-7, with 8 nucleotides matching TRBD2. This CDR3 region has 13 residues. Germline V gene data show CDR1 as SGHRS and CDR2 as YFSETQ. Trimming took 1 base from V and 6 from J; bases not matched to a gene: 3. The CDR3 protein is CASSLWRGVEQYF. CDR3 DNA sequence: TGCGCCAGCAGCTTGTGGCGGGGGGTCGAGCAGTACTTC.

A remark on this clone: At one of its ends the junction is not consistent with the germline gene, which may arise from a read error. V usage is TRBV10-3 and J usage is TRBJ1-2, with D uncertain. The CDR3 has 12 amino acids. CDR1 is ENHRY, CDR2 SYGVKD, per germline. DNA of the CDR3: TGTGCCAGCAGTCCAACGGACTATGGCTACACCTTC. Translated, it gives CASSPTDYGYTF.

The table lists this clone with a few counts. The CDR3 sequence: CASRLAGVRDTQYF. CDR3 sequence (DNA): TGTGCCAGCAGGCTAGCGGGAGTTAGAGATACGCAGTATTTT. The chain couples TRBV6-5 to TRBJ2-3; 10 bases map to TRBD2. The germline gives CDR1 MNHEY, CDR2 SVGAGI. The J segment lost 5 bases and the V segment lost 6 bases, leaving 5 bases of the junction unmatched. CDR3 length equals 14 residues.

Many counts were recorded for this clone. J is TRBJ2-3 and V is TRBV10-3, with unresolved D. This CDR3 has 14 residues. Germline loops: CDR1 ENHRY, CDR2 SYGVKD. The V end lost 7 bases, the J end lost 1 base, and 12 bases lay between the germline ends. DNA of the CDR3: TGTGCCATCAATCTCGAAGATCGCACAGATACGCAGTATTTT. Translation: CAINLEDRTDTQYF.

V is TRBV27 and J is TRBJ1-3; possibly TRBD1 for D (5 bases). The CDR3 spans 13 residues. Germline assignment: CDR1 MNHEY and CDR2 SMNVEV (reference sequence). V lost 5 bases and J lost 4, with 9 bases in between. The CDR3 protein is CASSPGTGNTIYF. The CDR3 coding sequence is TGTGCCAGCAGTCCCGGGACGGGAAACACCATATATTTT.

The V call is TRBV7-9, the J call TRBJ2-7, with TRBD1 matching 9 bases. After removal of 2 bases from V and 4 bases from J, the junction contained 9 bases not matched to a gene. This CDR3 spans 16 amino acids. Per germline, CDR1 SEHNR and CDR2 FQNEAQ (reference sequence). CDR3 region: CASSLFGTGYSYEQYF. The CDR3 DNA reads TGTGCCAGCAGCTTATTTGGGACAGGGTACTCGTACGAGCAGTACTTC.

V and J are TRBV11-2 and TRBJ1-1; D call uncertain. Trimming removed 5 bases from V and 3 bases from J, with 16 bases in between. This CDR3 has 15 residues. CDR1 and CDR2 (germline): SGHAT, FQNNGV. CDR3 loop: CASSLAEGRYTEAFF. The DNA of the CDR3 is TGTGCCAGCAGCCTGGCGGAGGGAAGGTACACTGAAGCTTTCTTT.

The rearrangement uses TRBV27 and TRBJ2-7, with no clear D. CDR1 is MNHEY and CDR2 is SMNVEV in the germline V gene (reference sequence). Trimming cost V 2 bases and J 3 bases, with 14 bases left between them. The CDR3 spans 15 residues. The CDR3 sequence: CASSLDISLGYEQYF. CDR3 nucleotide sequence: TGTGCCAGCAGTTTAGATATATCGCTGGGCTACGAGCAGTACTTC.

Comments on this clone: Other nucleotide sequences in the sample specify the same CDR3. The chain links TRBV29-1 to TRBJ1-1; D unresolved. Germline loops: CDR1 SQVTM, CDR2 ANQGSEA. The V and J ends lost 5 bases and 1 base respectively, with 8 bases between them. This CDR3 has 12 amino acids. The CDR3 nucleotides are TGCAGCGTTAGGTGGGGGAACACTGAAGCTTTCTTT. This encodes CSVRWGNTEAFF.

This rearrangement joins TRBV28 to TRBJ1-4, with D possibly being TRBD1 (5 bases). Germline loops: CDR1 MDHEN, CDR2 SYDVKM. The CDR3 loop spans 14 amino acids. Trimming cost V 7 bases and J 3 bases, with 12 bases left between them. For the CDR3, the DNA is TGTGCCAGCAACAGAAGGGGTTCTAATGAAAAACTGTTTTTT. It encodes CASNRRGSNEKLFF.

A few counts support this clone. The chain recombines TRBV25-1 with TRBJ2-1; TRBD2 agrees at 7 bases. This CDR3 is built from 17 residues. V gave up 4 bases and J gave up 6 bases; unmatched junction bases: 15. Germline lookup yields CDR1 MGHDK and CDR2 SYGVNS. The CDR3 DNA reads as TGTGCCAGCAGTGGTAGGGAGGGTTATTCTTCGGGCAATGAGCAGTTCTTC. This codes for CASSGREGYSSGNEQFF.

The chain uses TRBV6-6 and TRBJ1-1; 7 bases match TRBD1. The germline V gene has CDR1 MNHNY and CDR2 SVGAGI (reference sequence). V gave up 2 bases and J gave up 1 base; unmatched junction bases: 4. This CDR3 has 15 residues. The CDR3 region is CASSYGGTENTEAFF. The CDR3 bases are TGTGCCAGCAGTTACGGCGGGACAGAGAACACTGAAGCTTTCTTT.

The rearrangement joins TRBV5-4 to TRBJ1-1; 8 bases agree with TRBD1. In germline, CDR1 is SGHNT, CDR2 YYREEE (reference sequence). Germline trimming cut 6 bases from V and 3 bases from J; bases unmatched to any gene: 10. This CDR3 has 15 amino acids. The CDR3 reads CASTPEQGAYTEAFF. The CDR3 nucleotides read TGTGCCAGCACCCCCGAGCAGGGGGCCTACACTGAAGCTTTCTTT.

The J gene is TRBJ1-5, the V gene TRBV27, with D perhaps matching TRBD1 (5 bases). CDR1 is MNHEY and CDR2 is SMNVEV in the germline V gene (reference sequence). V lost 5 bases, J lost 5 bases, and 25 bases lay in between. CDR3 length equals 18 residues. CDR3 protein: CASSPLWKAWVGDQPQHF. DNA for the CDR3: TGTGCCAGCAGTCCCCTATGGAAGGCTTGGGTAGGGGATCAGCCCCAGCATTTT.

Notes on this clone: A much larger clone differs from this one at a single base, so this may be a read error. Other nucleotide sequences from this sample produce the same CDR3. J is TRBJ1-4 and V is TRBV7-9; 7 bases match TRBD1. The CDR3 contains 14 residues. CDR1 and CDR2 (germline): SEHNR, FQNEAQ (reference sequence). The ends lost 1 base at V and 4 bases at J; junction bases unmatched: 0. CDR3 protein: CASSLDRGNEKLFF. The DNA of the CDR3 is TGTGCCAGCAGCTTAGACAGGGGTAATGAAAAACTGTTTTTT. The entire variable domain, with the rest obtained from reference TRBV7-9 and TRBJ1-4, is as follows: DTGVSQNPRHKITKRGQNVTFRCDPISEHNRLYWYRQTLGQGPEFLTYFQNEAQLEKSRLLSDRFSAERPKGSFSTLEIQRTEQGDSAMYLCASSLDRGNEKLFFGSGTQLSVL.

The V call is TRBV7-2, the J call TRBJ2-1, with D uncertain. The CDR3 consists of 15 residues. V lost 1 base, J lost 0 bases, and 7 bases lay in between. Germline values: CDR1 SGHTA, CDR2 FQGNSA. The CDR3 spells CASSLVHSSYNEQFF. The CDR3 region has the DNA TGTGCCAGCAGCTTAGTGCACAGCTCCTACAATGAGCAGTTCTTC.

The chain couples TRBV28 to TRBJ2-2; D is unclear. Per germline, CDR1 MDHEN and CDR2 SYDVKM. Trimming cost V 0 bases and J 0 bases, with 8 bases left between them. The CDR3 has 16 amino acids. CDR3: CASSLWGGPNTGELFF. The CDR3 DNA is TGTGCCAGCAGTTTATGGGGCGGCCCGAACACCGGGGAGCTGTTTTTT.

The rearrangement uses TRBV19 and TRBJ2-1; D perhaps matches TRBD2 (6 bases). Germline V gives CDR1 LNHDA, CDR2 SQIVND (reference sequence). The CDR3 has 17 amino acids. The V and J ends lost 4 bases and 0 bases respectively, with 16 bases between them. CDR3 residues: CASSRGLALNSYNEQFF. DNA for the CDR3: TGTGCCAGTAGTAGAGGGCTAGCGCTAAACTCCTACAATGAGCAGTTCTTC.

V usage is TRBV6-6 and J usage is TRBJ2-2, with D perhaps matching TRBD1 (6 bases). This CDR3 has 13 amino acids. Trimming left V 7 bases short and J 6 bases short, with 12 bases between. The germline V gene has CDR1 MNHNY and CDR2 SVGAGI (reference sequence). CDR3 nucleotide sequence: TGTGCCAGCACTAATCAGGGGTCCGGGGAGCTGTTTTTT. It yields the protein CASTNQGSGELFF.

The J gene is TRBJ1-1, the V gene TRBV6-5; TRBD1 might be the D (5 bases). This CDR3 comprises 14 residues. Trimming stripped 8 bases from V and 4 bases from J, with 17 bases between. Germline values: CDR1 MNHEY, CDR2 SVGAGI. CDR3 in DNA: TGTGCCAGCCGGACCAGAGGTGGGGGCACTGAAGCTTTCTTT. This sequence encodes CASRTRGGGTEAFF.